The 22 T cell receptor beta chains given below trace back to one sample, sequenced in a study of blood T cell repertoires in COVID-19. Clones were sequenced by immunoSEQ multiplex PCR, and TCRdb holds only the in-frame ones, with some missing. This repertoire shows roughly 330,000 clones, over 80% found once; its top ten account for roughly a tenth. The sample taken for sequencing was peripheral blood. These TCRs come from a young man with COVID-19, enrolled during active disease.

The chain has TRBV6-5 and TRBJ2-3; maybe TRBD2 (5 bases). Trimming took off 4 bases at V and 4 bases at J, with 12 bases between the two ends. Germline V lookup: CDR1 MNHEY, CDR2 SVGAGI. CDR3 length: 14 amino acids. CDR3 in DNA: TGTGCCAGCAGTTCGGGCAAGGGAGCAGATACGCAGTATTTT. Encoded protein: CASSSGKGADTQYF.

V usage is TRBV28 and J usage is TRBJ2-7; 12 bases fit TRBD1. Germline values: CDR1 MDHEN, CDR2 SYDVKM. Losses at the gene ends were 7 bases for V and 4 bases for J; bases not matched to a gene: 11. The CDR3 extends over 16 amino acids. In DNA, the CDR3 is TGTGCCAGCACCCAGGGCTCGGGACAGGGGGCGTACGAGCAGTACTTC. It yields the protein CASTQGSGQGAYEQYF.

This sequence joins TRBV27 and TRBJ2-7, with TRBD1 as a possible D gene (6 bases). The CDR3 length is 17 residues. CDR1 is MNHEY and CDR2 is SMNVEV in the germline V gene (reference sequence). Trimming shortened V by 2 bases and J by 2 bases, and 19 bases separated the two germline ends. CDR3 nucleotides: TGTGCCAGCAGTTTAAAGGCGACCGGGACAACCCCCTACGAGCAGTACTTC. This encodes CASSLKATGTTPYEQYF.

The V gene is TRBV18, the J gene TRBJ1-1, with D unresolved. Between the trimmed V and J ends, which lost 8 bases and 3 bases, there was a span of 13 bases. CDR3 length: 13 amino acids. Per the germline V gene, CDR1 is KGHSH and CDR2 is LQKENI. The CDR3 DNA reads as TGTGCCAGCAGGGAGGATCGCCACACTGAAGCTTTCTTT. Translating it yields CASREDRHTEAFF.

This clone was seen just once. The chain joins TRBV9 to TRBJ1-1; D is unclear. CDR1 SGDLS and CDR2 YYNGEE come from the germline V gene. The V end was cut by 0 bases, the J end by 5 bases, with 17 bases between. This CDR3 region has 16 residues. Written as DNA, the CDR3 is TGTGCCAGCAGCGTAGGGGTTCGGGTCGTCGGAACTGAAGCTTTCTTT. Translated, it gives CASSVGVRVVGTEAFF.

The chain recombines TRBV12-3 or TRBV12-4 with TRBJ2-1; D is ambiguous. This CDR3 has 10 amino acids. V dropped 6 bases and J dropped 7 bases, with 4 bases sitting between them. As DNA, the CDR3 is TGTGCCAGCAGCCAGAATGAGCAGTTCTTC. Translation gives CASSQNEQFF.

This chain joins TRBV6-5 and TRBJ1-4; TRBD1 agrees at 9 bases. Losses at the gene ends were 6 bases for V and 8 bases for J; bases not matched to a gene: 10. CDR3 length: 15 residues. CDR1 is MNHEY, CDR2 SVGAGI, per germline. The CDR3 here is CASRQNRGPREKLFF. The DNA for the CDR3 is TGTGCCAGCAGGCAAAACAGGGGGCCCAGGGAAAAACTGTTTTTT.

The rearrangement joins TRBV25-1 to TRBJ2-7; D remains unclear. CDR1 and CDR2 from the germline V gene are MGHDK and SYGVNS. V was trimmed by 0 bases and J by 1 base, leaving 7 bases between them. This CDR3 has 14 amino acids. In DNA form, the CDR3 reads TGTGCCAGCAGTGAATATCCAGGATCCTACGAGCAGTACTTC. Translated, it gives CASSEYPGSYEQYF.

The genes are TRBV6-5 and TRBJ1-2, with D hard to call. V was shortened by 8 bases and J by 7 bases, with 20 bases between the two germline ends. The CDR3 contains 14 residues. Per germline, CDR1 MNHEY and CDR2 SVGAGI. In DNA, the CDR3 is TGTGCCAGCGGGCTCGGGAGGTTAAGTGGTGGCTACACCTTC. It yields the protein CASGLGRLSGGYTF.

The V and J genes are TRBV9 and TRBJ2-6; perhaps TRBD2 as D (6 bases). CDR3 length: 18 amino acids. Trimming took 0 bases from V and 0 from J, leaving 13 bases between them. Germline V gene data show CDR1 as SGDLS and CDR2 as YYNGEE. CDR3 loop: CASSVVGRDPSGANVLTF. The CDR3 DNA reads TGTGCCAGCAGCGTAGTAGGGCGGGATCCCTCTGGGGCCAACGTCCTGACTTTC.

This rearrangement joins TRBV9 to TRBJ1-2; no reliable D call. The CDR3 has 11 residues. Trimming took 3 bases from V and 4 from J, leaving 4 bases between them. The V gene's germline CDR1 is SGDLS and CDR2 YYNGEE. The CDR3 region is CASSDSYGYTF. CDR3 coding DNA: TGTGCCAGCAGCGACAGCTATGGCTACACCTTC.

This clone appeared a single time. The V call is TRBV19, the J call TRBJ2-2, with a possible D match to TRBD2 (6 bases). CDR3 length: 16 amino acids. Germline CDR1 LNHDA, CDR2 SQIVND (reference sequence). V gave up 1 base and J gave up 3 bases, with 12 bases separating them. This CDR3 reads CASSIARDFYTGELFF. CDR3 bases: TGTGCCAGTAGTATAGCTCGGGACTTTTACACCGGGGAGCTGTTTTTT.

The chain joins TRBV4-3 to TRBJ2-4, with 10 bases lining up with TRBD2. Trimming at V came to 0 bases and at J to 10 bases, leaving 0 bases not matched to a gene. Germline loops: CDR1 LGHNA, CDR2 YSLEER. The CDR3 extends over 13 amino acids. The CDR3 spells CASSQELAGIQYF. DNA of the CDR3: TGCGCCAGCAGCCAAGAACTAGCGGGGATTCAGTACTTC.

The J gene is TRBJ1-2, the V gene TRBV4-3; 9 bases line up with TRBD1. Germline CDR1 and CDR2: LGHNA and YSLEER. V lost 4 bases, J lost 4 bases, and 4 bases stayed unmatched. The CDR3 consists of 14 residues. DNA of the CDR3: TGCGCCAGCAGCCGGGACAGGGTCAGCTATGGCTACACCTTC. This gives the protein CASSRDRVSYGYTF.

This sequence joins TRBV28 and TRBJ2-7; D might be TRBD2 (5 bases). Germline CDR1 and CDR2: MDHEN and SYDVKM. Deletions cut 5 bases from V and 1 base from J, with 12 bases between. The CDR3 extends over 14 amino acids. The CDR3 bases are TGTGCCAGCAGTCCTCAAACGGGGTCCTACGAGCAGTACTTC. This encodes CASSPQTGSYEQYF.

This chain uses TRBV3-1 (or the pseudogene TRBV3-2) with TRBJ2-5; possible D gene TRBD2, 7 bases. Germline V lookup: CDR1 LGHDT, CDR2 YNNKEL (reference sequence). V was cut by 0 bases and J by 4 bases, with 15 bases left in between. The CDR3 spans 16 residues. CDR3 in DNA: TGTGCCAGCAGCCAAGATGGGGGGGCGTTTGGAGAGACCCAGTACTTC. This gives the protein CASSQDGGAFGETQYF.

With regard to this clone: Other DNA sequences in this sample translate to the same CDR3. The CDR3 sequence is CASSLGQGGNQPQHF. The CDR3 region has the DNA TGTGCCAGCAGCTTGGGACAGGGAGGCAATCAGCCCCAGCATTTT. V and J are TRBV28 and TRBJ1-5; 9 bases align to TRBD1. The CDR3 consists of 15 residues. J lost 2 bases, V lost 6 bases, and 5 bases had no gene match. CDR1 is MDHEN and CDR2 is SYDVKM in the germline V gene. Complete variable domain (other parts from reference TRBV28 and TRBJ1-5): DVKVTQSSRYLVKRTGEKVFLECVQDMDHENMFWYRQDPGLGLRLIYFSYDVKMKEKGDIPEGYSVSREKKERFSLILESASTNQTSMYLCASSLGQGGNQPQHFGDGTRLSIL.

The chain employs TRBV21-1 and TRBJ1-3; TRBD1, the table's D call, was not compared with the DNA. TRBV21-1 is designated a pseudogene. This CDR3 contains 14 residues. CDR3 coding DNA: TGTGCCAGCAGCATACAGGGGGCTGGAAACACCATATATTTT. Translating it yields CASSIQGAGNTIYF.

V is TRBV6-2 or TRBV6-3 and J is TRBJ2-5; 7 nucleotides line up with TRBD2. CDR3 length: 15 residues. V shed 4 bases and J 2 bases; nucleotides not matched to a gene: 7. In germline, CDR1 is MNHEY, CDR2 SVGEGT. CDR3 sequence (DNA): TGTGCCAGCAGTTCCCCTAGCGGTCGGCAAGAGACCCAGTACTTC. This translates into CASSSPSGRQETQYF.

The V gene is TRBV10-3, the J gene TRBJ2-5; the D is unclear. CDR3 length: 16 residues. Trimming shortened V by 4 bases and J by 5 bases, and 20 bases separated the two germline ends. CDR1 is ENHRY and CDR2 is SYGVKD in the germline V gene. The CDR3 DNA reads TGTGCCATCAGTGGTGATAGTACATTCGGGTGGGAGACCCAGTACTTC. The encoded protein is CAISGDSTFGWETQYF.

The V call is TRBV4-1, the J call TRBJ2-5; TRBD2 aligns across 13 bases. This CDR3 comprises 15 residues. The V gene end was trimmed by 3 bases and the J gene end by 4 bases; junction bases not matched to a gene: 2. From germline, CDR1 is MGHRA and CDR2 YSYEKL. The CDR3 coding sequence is TGCGCCAGCAGCCAGTGGACTAGCGGGGGAGAGACCCAGTACTTC. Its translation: CASSQWTSGGETQYF.

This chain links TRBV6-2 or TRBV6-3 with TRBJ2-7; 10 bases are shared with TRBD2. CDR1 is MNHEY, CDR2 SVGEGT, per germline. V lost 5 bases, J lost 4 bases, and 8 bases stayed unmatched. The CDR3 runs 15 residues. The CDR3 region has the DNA TGTGCCAGCAGTGCAGCTAGCGGGGGTACTTACGAGCAGTACTTC. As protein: CASSAASGGTYEQYF.